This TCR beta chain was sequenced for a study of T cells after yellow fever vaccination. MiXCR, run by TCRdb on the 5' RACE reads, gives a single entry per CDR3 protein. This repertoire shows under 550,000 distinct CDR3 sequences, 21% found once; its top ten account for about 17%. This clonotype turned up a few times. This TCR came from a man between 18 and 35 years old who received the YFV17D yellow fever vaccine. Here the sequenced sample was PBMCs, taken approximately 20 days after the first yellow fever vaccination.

The CDR3 protein is CATSSRRGGFGDTQYF. The CDR3 DNA sequence: TGTGCCACCAGCAGTCGGCGGGGGGGCTTCGGAGATACGCAGTATTTT. The V call is TRBV15, the J call TRBJ2-3, with 9 bases fitting TRBD2. Germline CDR1 and CDR2: LNHNV and YYDKDF (reference sequence). J lost 5 bases, V lost 3 bases, and 9 bases had no gene match. The CDR3 contains 16 residues.